This T cell receptor beta chain was recorded in a study of blood T cell repertoires in COVID-19. About the study: COVID-19 samples, acute and convalescent, were from the United States, Italy and Spain. The analysed material was cDNA or gDNA that came from T cells, B-cell-depleted T cells, or PBMCs.

In the source study's methods: Reference gene primer amplification in the assay estimated nucleated cell counts. Sequencing was performed with immunoSEQ multiplex PCR; in TCRdb, only in-frame clones are kept and a portion is missing. V, J and clone size are those of that table, while D and trimming were read from the DNA. The table lists about 160,000 clones, about three quarters of them singletons. Germline loops: CDR1 SNHLY, CDR2 FYNNEI. The CDR3 consists of 13 residues. V lost 1 base, J lost 4 bases, and 8 bases lay in between. This clonotype was sampled from a man between 65 and 79 years old with acute or convalescent COVID-19. This sequence joins TRBV2 and TRBJ2-7; TRBD2 is a possible D gene (5 bases). Sequencing used peripheral blood. CDR3 protein: CASSEGELYEQYF. The DNA of the CDR3 is TGTGCCAGCAGTGAAGGGGAGCTATACGAGCAGTACTTC.